This T cell receptor (beta chain) was sequenced in a study of blood T cell repertoires in COVID-19. Study information: Both acute and convalescent COVID-19 samples were obtained from the United States, Italy and Spain. T cells, B-cell-depleted T cells, or PBMCs provided the cDNA or gDNA that served as material.

V was cut by 7 bases and J by 3 bases, with 8 bases left in between. Germline V gives CDR1 MNHEY, CDR2 SMNVEV (reference sequence). This CDR3 spans 12 amino acids. Authors' methods: Amplified reference gene primers provided the basis for estimating nucleated cell counts. Assay: immunoSEQ multiplex PCR; the TCRdb copy retains only in-frame clones and omits some. D and trimming come from the DNA, and the V and J calls and clone size come from that table. The sample lists about 110,000 clones; about nine tenths were seen once. Sequenced sample: peripheral blood. The receptor comes from a human donor in a cohort sampled during active COVID-19. The J gene is TRBJ2-3, the V gene TRBV27; D is unclear. CDR3 in DNA: TGTGCCAGCATCGACGGGACAGATACGCAGTATTTT. Translation gives CASIDGTDTQYF.